This passage covers 20 T cell receptor beta chains from one sample sequenced in a study of monozygotic twins with inflammatory bowel disease. Each CDR3 protein gets one entry in TCRdb, which reprocessed the 5' RACE reads and gives no DNA. The sample table sets out some 300,000 distinct CDR3 sequences. Sequencing input: blood. These receptors were taken from a human donor with ulcerative colitis or Crohn's disease, or a healthy co-twin of an affected twin (not recorded which).

The J gene is TRBJ1-1, the V gene TRBV28; there is no DNA to check the TCRdb D call of TRBD1. Germline V gives CDR1 MDHEN, CDR2 SYDVKM. This CDR3 is 12 amino acids long. CDR3 amino acids: CASRRTGYGAFF.

The chain recombines TRBV5-6 with TRBJ2-2; TCRdb's D call, TRBD2, is unchecked because there is no DNA. The CDR3 is 17 amino acids. Germline assignment: CDR1 SGHDT and CDR2 YYEEEE. The CDR3: CASSLRAVFENTGELFF.

The chain uses TRBV29-1 and TRBJ2-6; TCRdb calls TRBD1, which cannot be checked without DNA. Looked up from germline, CDR1 is SQVTM and CDR2 is ANQGSEA. CDR3 length: 17 residues. CDR3: CSVRGPGSSSGANVLTF. The variable domain in full, completed from reference TRBV29-1 and TRBJ2-6, reads SAVISQKPSRDICQRGTSLTIQCQVDSQVTMMFWYRQQPGQSLTLIATANQGSEATYESGFVIDKFPISRPNLTFSTLTVSNMSPEDSSIYLCSVRGPGSSSGANVLTFGAGSRLTVL.

The chain carries TRBV5-1 and TRBJ1-1; the D call of TRBD1 rests on TCRdb alone, since no DNA is present to check it. This CDR3 region has 13 residues. The germline CDR1 and CDR2 sequences are SGHRS and YFSETQ. The CDR3 here is CASSMTGSSEAFF.

The V call is TRBV12-3 or TRBV12-4, the J call TRBJ2-1; TCRdb indicates TRBD1, and absent DNA this call remains unverified. The CDR3 length is 14 residues. CDR3 residues: CASSLGQEYNEQFF.

The V call is TRBV12-3 or TRBV12-4, the J call TRBJ1-2; without DNA, the TCRdb call of TRBD1 cannot be checked. This CDR3 comprises 14 residues. The CDR3 here is CASSPDGTNYGYTF.

The chain combines TRBV18 with TRBJ1-2; TCRdb selects TRBD1, and the lack of DNA leaves this call unchecked. Germline values: CDR1 KGHSH, CDR2 LQKENI. The CDR3 runs to 14 residues. This CDR3 is CASSPDRSNHGYTF. Combining the CDR3 with reference TRBV18 and TRBJ1-2 gives the whole variable domain NAGVMQNPRHLVRRRGQEARLRCSPMKGHSHVYWYRQLPEEGLKFMVYLQKENIIDESGMPKERFSAEFPKEGPSILRIQQVVRGDSAAYFCASSPDRSNHGYTFGSGTRLTVV.

The chain has TRBV28 and TRBJ2-7; TCRdb's D call of TRBD2 is untestable without DNA. This CDR3 is 12 amino acids long. Germline CDR1 MDHEN, CDR2 SYDVKM. The CDR3 loop reads CASSLLAGEQYF.

The CDR3 region is CASSQTGTGEYEQYF. The chain combines TRBV6-1 with TRBJ2-7; TCRdb outputs TRBD1, but without DNA this stays unchecked. Germline V gives CDR1 MNHNS, CDR2 SASEGT. This CDR3 has 15 residues.

The CDR3 loop reads CAISVGRTDTQYF. The chain has TRBV10-3 and TRBJ2-3; the D call from TCRdb, TRBD2, cannot be confirmed without DNA. This CDR3 has 13 amino acids. Germline CDR1 is ENHRY and CDR2 is SYGVKD.

CDR3 in amino acids: CASGTLNTEAFF. The gene calls are TRBV7-9 and TRBJ1-1. Looked up from germline, CDR1 is SEHNR and CDR2 is FQNEAQ (reference sequence). The CDR3 extends over 12 amino acids.

The rearrangement links TRBV30 to TRBJ1-4; TCRdb names TRBD1, which stays unverified in the absence of DNA. Germline values: CDR1 GTSNPN, CDR2 SVGIG (reference sequence). The CDR3 runs 14 residues. CDR3: CAWGGLATNEKLFF.

The rearrangement links TRBV29-1 to TRBJ2-7. Germline V lookup: CDR1 SQVTM, CDR2 ANQGSEA. The CDR3 spans 12 residues. The chain's CDR3 is CSVDTGSYEQYF.

V usage is TRBV12-3 or TRBV12-4 and J usage is TRBJ2-7. The CDR3 is 13 residues long. The CDR3 reads CASSFGPTYEQYF.

The rearrangement links TRBV5-1 to TRBJ2-3; TCRdb names TRBD1, which stays unverified in the absence of DNA. The germline gives CDR1 SGHRS, CDR2 YFSETQ. The CDR3 totals 16 residues. CDR3 region: CASSLALTQGRDTQYF.

The chain uses TRBV7-9 and TRBJ2-1; TCRdb names TRBD2, which stays unverified in the absence of DNA. The CDR3 covers 13 residues. The germline V gene has CDR1 SEHNR and CDR2 FQNEAQ (reference sequence). The chain's CDR3 is CASQKGGDGEQFF. The variable domain in full, completed from reference TRBV7-9 and TRBJ2-1, reads DTGVSQNPRHKITKRGQNVTFRCDPISEHNRLYWYRQTLGQGPEFLTYFQNEAQLEKSRLLSDRFSAERPKGSFSTLEIQRTEQGDSAMYLCASQKGGDGEQFFGPGTRLTVL.

The chain carries TRBV12-3 or TRBV12-4 and TRBJ1-5. The CDR3 has 15 residues. CDR3: CASSLNYQTNQPQHF.

The rearrangement joins TRBV2 to TRBJ2-7. The V gene's germline CDR1 is SNHLY and CDR2 FYNNEI. The CDR3 runs 12 residues. CDR3 in amino acids: CASRGHSYEQYF.

This chain connects TRBV9 to TRBJ2-3. The CDR3 is 16 residues long. The germline V gene has CDR1 SGDLS and CDR2 YYNGEE. CDR3 sequence: CASSVGSRRITDTQYF.

The rearrangement joins TRBV2 to TRBJ2-5; as DNA is missing, the TRBD2 call by TCRdb cannot be tested. In germline, CDR1 is SNHLY, CDR2 FYNNEI. The CDR3 totals 14 residues. CDR3 loop: CASTQRGVQETQYF.